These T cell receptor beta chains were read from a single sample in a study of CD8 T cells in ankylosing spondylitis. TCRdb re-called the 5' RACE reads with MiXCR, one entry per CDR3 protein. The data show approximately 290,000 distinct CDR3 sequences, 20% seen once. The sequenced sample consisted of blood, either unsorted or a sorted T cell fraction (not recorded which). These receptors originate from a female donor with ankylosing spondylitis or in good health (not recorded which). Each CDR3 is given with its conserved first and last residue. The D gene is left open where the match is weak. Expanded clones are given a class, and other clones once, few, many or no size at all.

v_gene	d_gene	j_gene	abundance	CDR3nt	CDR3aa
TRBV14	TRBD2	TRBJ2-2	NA	TGTGCCAGCAGGCCTAGCGGGAGCGGCGGGGAGCTGTTTTTT	CASRPSGSGGELFF
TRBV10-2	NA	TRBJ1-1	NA	TGCGCCAGCAGTGAGGCCGGGGGGAACACTGAAGCTTTCTTT	CASSEAGGNTEAFF
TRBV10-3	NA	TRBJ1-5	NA	TGTGCCATCAGTGACACCGATCAGCCCCAGCATTTT	CAISDTDQPQHF
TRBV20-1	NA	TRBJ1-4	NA	TGCAGTGCCCGGGGCGGTGAAAAACTGTTTTTT	CSARGGEKLFF
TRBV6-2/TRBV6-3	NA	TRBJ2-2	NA	TGTGCCAGCAGTTACGAGACTATGAACACCGGGGAGCTGTTTTTT	CASSYETMNTGELFF
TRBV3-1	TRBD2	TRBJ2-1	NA	TGTGCCAGCAGCCGCCTAGCGGGAGGGCCTGAGCAGTTCTTC	CASSRLAGGPEQFF
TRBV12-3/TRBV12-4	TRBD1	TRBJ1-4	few	TGTGCCAGCAGTGGAGGGACAGGGGATGAAAAACTGTTTTTT	CASSGGTGDEKLFF
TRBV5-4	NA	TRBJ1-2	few	TGTGCCAGCAGCTTGGAGCTTTCCCTTTATGGCTACACCTTC	CASSLELSLYGYTF
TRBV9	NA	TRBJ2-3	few	TGTGCCAGCAGCGTAGCGGGGCACTACACAGATACGCAGTATTTT	CASSVAGHYTDTQYF
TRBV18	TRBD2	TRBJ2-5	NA	TGTGCCAGCTCACCCCTACTAGCGAGAGAGACCCAGTACTTC	CASSPLLARETQYF
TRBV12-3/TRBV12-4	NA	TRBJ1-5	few	TGTGCCAGCAGTTTTACAGGGACGCAGCCCCAGCATTTT	CASSFTGTQPQHF
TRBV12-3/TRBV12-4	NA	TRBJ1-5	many	TGTGCCAGCAGCTTCGGGGTTCAGCCCCAGCATTTT	CASSFGVQPQHF
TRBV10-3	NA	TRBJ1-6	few	TGTGCCATCAGCCGGACGGAGGATTCACCCCTCCACTTT	CAISRTEDSPLHF
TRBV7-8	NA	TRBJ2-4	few	TGTGCCAGCAGCTTAGGAGGGGGTGGTGCCAAAAACATTCAGTACTTC	CASSLGGGGAKNIQYF
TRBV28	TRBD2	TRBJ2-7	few	TGTGCCAGCAGTTTATTTTTAGCGGGAGCAAGTATTAGGACCTACGAGCAGTACTTC	CASSLFLAGASIRTYEQYF
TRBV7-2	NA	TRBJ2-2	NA	TGTGCCAGCAGCCCCGCGGGCAGGGCGAACACCGGGGAGCTGTTTTTT	CASSPAGRANTGELFF
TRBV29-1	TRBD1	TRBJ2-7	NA	TGCAGCGTGGCCGGGACAGGGGTCTTGGGGAGGGAGCAGTACTTC	CSVAGTGVLGREQYF
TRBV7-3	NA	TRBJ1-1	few	TGTGCCAGCAGCTTAAATGGGGGGGCTACAACTGAAGCTTTCTTT	CASSLNGGATTEAFF
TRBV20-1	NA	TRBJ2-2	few	TGCAGTGCGTCGGGTAGGGAGTACACCGGGGAGCTGTTTTTT	CSASGREYTGELFF
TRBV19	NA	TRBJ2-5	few	TGTGCCAGTAGTTCACAGGGTATCCGAGAGACCCAGTACTTC	CASSSQGIRETQYF
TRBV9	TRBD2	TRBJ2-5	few	TGTGCCAGCAGCGTAATGGGAGCGGGAAGAGAGACCCAGTACTTC	CASSVMGAGRETQYF
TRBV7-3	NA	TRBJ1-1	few	TGTGCCAGCAGCTTAGTTGGCACCACGAACACTGAAGCTTTCTTT	CASSLVGTTNTEAFF
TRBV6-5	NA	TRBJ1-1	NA	TGTGCCAGCTCCTACTCGCCCCAACGGGGAACTGAAGCTTTCTTT	CASSYSPQRGTEAFF